A selection of T cell receptor beta chains follows, all from one sample in a study of T cells after posttransplantation cyclophosphamide. Assay: immunoSEQ multiplex PCR; the TCRdb copy retains only in-frame clones and omits some. The data contain 3,000 to 3,500 clones, roughly 77% of them seen just once; the ten biggest clones take up around 9%. The sample was PBMCs, taken about 190 days after allogeneic stem cell transplant with posttransplant cyclophosphamide. The receptor set was obtained from a male patient aged 55 to 69 who received an allogeneic stem cell transplant from a related donor and was CMV-positive. The graft donor may have given rise to some T cells. Both conserved end residues are part of each CDR3. Each record gives: J gene, D gene, V gene, clone size, CDR3 DNA, CDR3 protein. The D gene is left open where the match is weak. Clone size appears in some rows only: once, few, many, or a class for an expanded clone.

J gene: TRBJ2-5; D gene: -; V gene: TRBV4-2; clone size: once; CDR3 DNA: TGTGCCAGCAGCCAAGATGGAGGGAAAGAGACCCAGTACTTC; CDR3 protein: CASSQDGGKETQYF
J gene: TRBJ1-4; D gene: TRBD1; V gene: TRBV5-6; clone size: -; CDR3 DNA: TGTGCCAGCAGTACGGGACAGGTTCTCACTCGGGAAAAACTGTTTTTT; CDR3 protein: CASSTGQVLTREKLFF
J gene: TRBJ1-5; D gene: -; V gene: TRBV19; clone size: -; CDR3 DNA: TGTGCCAGTAGTATATTGGCATCAAATCAGCCCCAGCATTTT; CDR3 protein: CASSILASNQPQHF
J gene: TRBJ2-5; D gene: -; V gene: TRBV4-1; clone size: -; CDR3 DNA: TGCGCCAGCAGCCAAGAAAATCTACTAGAAGAGACCCAGTACTTC; CDR3 protein: CASSQENLLEETQYF
J gene: TRBJ1-1; D gene: -; V gene: TRBV5-4; clone size: -; CDR3 DNA: TGTGCCAGCACACCCCAGGGCACTGAAGCTTTCTTT; CDR3 protein: CASTPQGTEAFF
J gene: TRBJ2-5; D gene: -; V gene: TRBV29-1; clone size: -; CDR3 DNA: TGCAGCGTTTCCCGGGACACAGAGACCCAGTACTTC; CDR3 protein: CSVSRDTETQYF
J gene: TRBJ2-2; D gene: -; V gene: TRBV19; clone size: -; CDR3 DNA: TGTGCCAGTAGTCCGCGGACAACCGGGGAGCTGTTTTTT; CDR3 protein: CASSPRTTGELFF
J gene: TRBJ2-7; D gene: TRBD1; V gene: TRBV4-2; clone size: -; CDR3 DNA: TGTGCCAGCAGCCAAGGGAGGAACCCGGGACAGGGTAGGTACGAGCAGTACTTC; CDR3 protein: CASSQGRNPGQGRYEQYF
J gene: TRBJ1-2; D gene: -; V gene: TRBV19; clone size: -; CDR3 DNA: TGTGCCAGTAGTCTCCGGGGGGTCCGCTATGGCTACACCTTC; CDR3 protein: CASSLRGVRYGYTF
J gene: TRBJ2-1; D gene: -; V gene: TRBV9; clone size: few; CDR3 DNA: TGTGCCAGCAGCTACCAGTACAATGAGCAGTTCTTC; CDR3 protein: CASSYQYNEQFF
J gene: TRBJ2-1; D gene: -; V gene: TRBV7-7; clone size: -; CDR3 DNA: TGTGCTAGCAGCCCTATATCCGGCGGCAATGAGCAGTTCTTC; CDR3 protein: CASSPISGGNEQFF
J gene: TRBJ2-1; D gene: -; V gene: TRBV4-1; clone size: -; CDR3 DNA: TGCGCCAGCAGCCAAGATCCGAATGAGTACAATGAGCAGTTCTTC; CDR3 protein: CASSQDPNEYNEQFF
J gene: TRBJ2-3; D gene: TRBD1; V gene: TRBV28; clone size: -; CDR3 DNA: TGTGCCAGCAGGGGGACAGGTAGCACAGATACGCAGTATTTT; CDR3 protein: CASRGTGSTDTQYF
J gene: TRBJ2-7; D gene: -; V gene: TRBV9; clone size: -; CDR3 DNA: TGTGCCAGCAGCGTAGGGGCTCGGCCTACCTACGAGCAGTACTTC; CDR3 protein: CASSVGARPTYEQYF
J gene: TRBJ2-2; D gene: TRBD1; V gene: TRBV5-8; clone size: -; CDR3 DNA: TGTGCCAGCAGCCTGGGGACAGGTTTATATACCGGGGAGCTGTTTTTT; CDR3 protein: CASSLGTGLYTGELFF
J gene: TRBJ2-5; D gene: TRBD2; V gene: TRBV4-2; clone size: few; CDR3 DNA: TGTGCCAGCAGCCAAGCCCGACTAGCGGGAGAAGAGACCCAGTACTTC; CDR3 protein: CASSQARLAGEETQYF
J gene: TRBJ2-2; D gene: TRBD1; V gene: TRBV7-3; clone size: -; CDR3 DNA: TGTGCCAGCAGCCCCCGGCCGACAGGGTTGGACACCGGGGAGCTGTTTTTT; CDR3 protein: CASSPRPTGLDTGELFF
J gene: TRBJ2-5; D gene: -; V gene: TRBV2; clone size: once; CDR3 DNA: TGTGCCAGCAGTGCGGAACGGACATCCGCGGAGACCCAGTACTTC; CDR3 protein: CASSAERTSAETQYF
J gene: TRBJ2-3; D gene: -; V gene: TRBV28; clone size: -; CDR3 DNA: TGTGCCAGCAGTTTCCCAACTAGTGGAGGCACAGATACGCAGTATTTT; CDR3 protein: CASSFPTSGGTDTQYF
J gene: TRBJ1-6; D gene: TRBD1; V gene: TRBV27; clone size: -; CDR3 DNA: TGTGCCAGCTCCGACCGGGACAGGGGCCTGAGCTCCTATAATTCACCCCTCCACTTT; CDR3 protein: CASSDRDRGLSSYNSPLHF
J gene: TRBJ2-7; D gene: TRBD2; V gene: TRBV27; clone size: -; CDR3 DNA: TGTGCCAGCAGTTTATCGAGGCGCGGGAGGGCACACGAGCAGTACTTC; CDR3 protein: CASSLSRRGRAHEQYF
J gene: TRBJ2-3; D gene: -; V gene: TRBV14; clone size: few; CDR3 DNA: TGTGCCAGCAGCCAAGATCTGCGGACAGATACGCAGTATTTT; CDR3 protein: CASSQDLRTDTQYF
J gene: TRBJ1-1; D gene: TRBD1; V gene: TRBV28; clone size: -; CDR3 DNA: TGTGCCAGCAGTAGCGGACAGGGTTCGGCCACTGAAGCTTTCTTT; CDR3 protein: CASSSGQGSATEAFF
J gene: TRBJ1-5; D gene: -; V gene: TRBV7-2; clone size: -; CDR3 DNA: TGTGCCAGCAGCTCGACGGGACAACCCAATCAGCCCCAGCATTTT; CDR3 protein: CASSSTGQPNQPQHF
J gene: TRBJ2-2; D gene: -; V gene: TRBV4-3; clone size: -; CDR3 DNA: TGCGCCAGCAGCCAAGATTTCGGGGTAGGGGAGCTGTTTTTT; CDR3 protein: CASSQDFGVGELFF
J gene: TRBJ2-1; D gene: -; V gene: TRBV7-9; clone size: -; CDR3 DNA: TGTGCCAGCAGCCTTGGAGATGAGCAGTTCTTC; CDR3 protein: CASSLGDEQFF
J gene: TRBJ2-5; D gene: TRBD2; V gene: TRBV27; clone size: -; CDR3 DNA: TGTGCCAGCAGTTTATCATATACTAGCGGGGGGTACCAAGAGACCCAGTACTTC; CDR3 protein: CASSLSYTSGGYQETQYF
J gene: TRBJ2-1; D gene: -; V gene: TRBV4-2; clone size: -; CDR3 DNA: TGTGCCAGCAGCCAAGTGACGGGGGATTACAATGAGCAGTTCTTC; CDR3 protein: CASSQVTGDYNEQFF
J gene: TRBJ2-1; D gene: -; V gene: TRBV7-8; clone size: once; CDR3 DNA: TGTGCCAGCAGTTCTAGGGTAGCGGTTTACAATGAGCAGTTCTTC; CDR3 protein: CASSSRVAVYNEQFF
J gene: TRBJ1-5; D gene: TRBD1; V gene: TRBV19; clone size: once; CDR3 DNA: TGTGCCAGTAGTTCCGGACAGGACAATCAGCCCCAGCATTTT; CDR3 protein: CASSSGQDNQPQHF
J gene: TRBJ1-6; D gene: TRBD1; V gene: TRBV6-5; clone size: -; CDR3 DNA: TGTGCCAGCAGTTCGACAGGGGGCTATAATTCACCCCTCCACTTT; CDR3 protein: CASSSTGGYNSPLHF
J gene: TRBJ1-6; D gene: -; V gene: TRBV28; clone size: -; CDR3 DNA: TGTGCCAGCAGTCCCTGGCAGAATAATTCACCCCTCCACTTT; CDR3 protein: CASSPWQNNSPLHF
J gene: TRBJ2-7; D gene: -; V gene: TRBV5-1; clone size: -; CDR3 DNA: TGCGCCAGCAGCTTGGACAGGGATGCCCCCTACGAGCAGTACTTC; CDR3 protein: CASSLDRDAPYEQYF
J gene: TRBJ2-3; D gene: -; V gene: TRBV1; clone size: -; CDR3 DNA: TGCACCAGCAGCCCCTGCCGACTCGCGCATAGCACAGATACGCAGTATTTT; CDR3 protein: CTSSPCRLAHSTDTQYF
J gene: TRBJ1-5; D gene: TRBD1; V gene: TRBV19; clone size: -; CDR3 DNA: TGTGCCAGTTGGACAGGAGGGACTCAGCCCCAGCATTTT; CDR3 protein: CASWTGGTQPQHF
J gene: TRBJ1-2; D gene: -; V gene: TRBV11-2; clone size: few; CDR3 DNA: TGTGCCAGCAGCTTAGGGGCAGGCACTGGCTACACCTTC; CDR3 protein: CASSLGAGTGYTF
J gene: TRBJ2-3; D gene: TRBD2; V gene: TRBV7-8; clone size: -; CDR3 DNA: TGTGCCAGCAGCTCCCTCAGCGGGAGGTTAGATACGCAGTATTTT; CDR3 protein: CASSSLSGRLDTQYF
J gene: TRBJ1-6; D gene: -; V gene: TRBV28; clone size: -; CDR3 DNA: TGTGCCACCTGGACAGCTCCGAATTCACCCCTCCACTTT; CDR3 protein: CATWTAPNSPLHF
J gene: TRBJ2-3; D gene: TRBD1; V gene: TRBV4-3; clone size: -; CDR3 DNA: TGCGCCAGCAGCCAGGACAGGGAAGTAGGAGATACGCAGTATTTT; CDR3 protein: CASSQDREVGDTQYF